Shown below are 17 T cell receptor beta chains from a single sample sequenced in a study of response to subunit inactivated influenza vaccine (dated by TCRdb to between 2018 and 2020). Receptors were amplified or captured by RT-PCR. Sequencing relied on an Illumina HiSeq 2500. TCRdb cleaned the public reads at Q25 with fastp, built clones with MiXCR and kept in-frame beta chains. All rows with the same CDR3 protein become a single entry with the most common DNA and genes. The sample table records about 500,000 distinct CDR3 sequences; approximately 7.3% of these occur just once. The ten largest account for about an eighth of the sample. The specimen comprised PBMCs from blood, sampled around 25 months after vaccination. Every receptor here comes from a man between 50 and 75 years old who received an inactivated influenza vaccine. Donor details come from another sample of the same person, matched by shared clones.

This clonotype has just a few counts. The chain uses TRBV7-6 and TRBJ2-1, with D tentatively TRBD2 (7 bases). Trimming removed 1 base from V and 5 bases from J, with 27 bases in between. There are 20 residues in the CDR3. Germline CDR1 SGHVS, CDR2 FNYEAQ. The CDR3 region is CASSLDLFAGAPTDNNEQFF. The DNA of the CDR3 is TGTGCCAGCAGCTTAGATCTGTTTGCGGGGGCGCCCACAGACAACAATGAGCAGTTCTTC.

The chain links TRBV7-9 to TRBJ2-7; D perhaps matches TRBD1 (6 bases). Between the trimmed V and J ends, which lost 1 base and 6 bases, there was a span of 13 bases. This CDR3 spans 14 amino acids. Germline lookup yields CDR1 SEHNR and CDR2 FQNEAQ (reference sequence). For the CDR3, the DNA is TGTGCCAGCAGCTTAGTACAGGGTTCAGCCGAGCAGTACTTC. Protein sequence: CASSLVQGSAEQYF.

This clonotype was found a few times. The chain employs TRBV5-5 and TRBJ1-3, with D unclear. Germline V CDR1 and CDR2: SGHKS, YYEKEE (reference sequence). Trimming took 0 bases from V and 3 from J, leaving 10 bases between them. This CDR3 contains 15 residues. The CDR3, as DNA: TGTGCCAGCAGCTTGGCTAGTACTCGTGGAAACACCATATATTTT. Translating it yields CASSLASTRGNTIYF.

This chain links TRBV11-2 with TRBJ1-1; D unresolved. The CDR3 spans 12 residues. V was clipped by 0 bases and J by 11 bases, with 10 bases between them. Germline CDR1 SGHAT, CDR2 FQNNGV. The CDR3 spells CASSLDTEWAFF. The DNA of the CDR3 is TGTGCCAGCAGCTTAGATACAGAGTGGGCTTTCTTT.

J is TRBJ2-7 and V is TRBV3-1; TRBD2 matches 9 bases. CDR1 and CDR2 (germline): LGHDT, YNNKEL (reference sequence). CDR3 length: 15 amino acids. The ends lost 4 bases at V and 3 bases at J; junction bases unmatched: 7. CDR3 residues: CASSLSGSPSYEQYF. CDR3 nucleotides: TGTGCCAGCAGCCTTAGCGGGAGCCCGAGCTACGAGCAGTACTTC.

The rearrangement uses TRBV27 and TRBJ2-1, with D uncertain. Trimming removed 0 bases at V and 7 bases at J, with 7 bases between. This CDR3 spans 13 amino acids. From germline, CDR1 is MNHEY and CDR2 SMNVEV (reference sequence). For the CDR3, the DNA is TGTGCCAGCAGTTTATCAACCCTAAATGAGCAGTTCTTC. Amino acid sequence: CASSLSTLNEQFF.

This sequence joins TRBV12-3 or TRBV12-4 and TRBJ2-1; D remains ambiguous. CDR3 length: 12 residues. Trimming removed 0 bases at V and 12 bases at J, with 9 bases between. DNA of the CDR3: TGTGCCAGCAGTTTAGCAAGCACGAGGCAGTTCTTC. As protein: CASSLASTRQFF.

This clonotype was seen repeatedly, ten times or more. This rearrangement joins TRBV5-1 to TRBJ2-2, with D possibly matching TRBD2 (6 bases). CDR3 size: 15 residues. CDR1 SGHRS and CDR2 YFSETQ come from the germline V gene. The V gene lost 0 bases and the J gene lost 5 bases, with 11 bases spanning the gap. In DNA form, the CDR3 reads TGCGCCAGCAGCTTGGGCGGGATGCAGACCGGGGAGCTGTTTTTT. This codes for CASSLGGMQTGELFF. The whole variable domain, filled in from reference TRBV5-1 and TRBJ2-2, reads KAGVTQTPRYLIKTRGQQVTLSCSPISGHRSVSWYQQTPGQGLQFLFEYFSETQRNKGNFPGRFSGRQFSNSRSEMNVSTLELGDSALYLCASSLGGMQTGELFFGEGSRLTVL.

This clonotype was detected a few times. The chain joins TRBV12-3 or TRBV12-4 to TRBJ1-6; tentative D call: TRBD1 (6 bases). The ends were cut back, 2 bases at V and 7 bases at J, with 12 bases in the middle. CDR3 size: 15 residues. The CDR3 region is CASSLSGAKNSPLHF. DNA for the CDR3: TGTGCCAGCAGTTTATCGGGGGCAAAGAATTCACCCCTCCACTTT.

This clonotype was detected a few times. The chain has TRBV5-5 and TRBJ1-1, with a possible D match to TRBD1 (6 bases). The CDR3 spans 14 residues. Per germline, CDR1 SGHKS and CDR2 YYEKEE (reference sequence). With 6 bases removed from V and 2 bases from J, the gap between germline ends came to 14 bases. The CDR3 nucleotides read TGTGCCAGCAACGTAGACAGGCTTAACACTGAAGCTTTCTTT. It codes for CASNVDRLNTEAFF.

This clonotype was counted at least ten times. The rearrangement joins TRBV27 to TRBJ2-1; D may be TRBD2 (6 bases). V lost 6 bases, J lost 7 bases, and 7 bases lay in between. The germline V gene encodes CDR1 MNHEY and CDR2 SMNVEV (reference sequence). The CDR3 runs 11 residues. In DNA, the CDR3 is TGTGCCAGCAGGGGGGGTAATGAGCAGTTCTTC. Its protein product is CASRGGNEQFF.

This clonotype was observed at least ten times. The V and J genes are TRBV12-3 or TRBV12-4 and TRBJ2-7; TRBD2 matches at 8 bases. This CDR3 is built from 15 residues. Trimming at V came to 1 base and at J to 4 bases, leaving 6 bases not matched to a gene. The CDR3 spells CASSLGRLAGYEQYF. CDR3 coding DNA: TGTGCCAGCAGTTTAGGGCGGCTAGCGGGTTACGAGCAGTACTTC.

There are many counts of this clonotype. The chain couples TRBV20-1 to TRBJ2-1, with 8 nucleotides matching TRBD2. The CDR3 sequence is 14 residues long. V lost 6 bases to trimming and J lost 9 bases; unmatched junction nucleotides: 13. Germline V gives CDR1 DFQATT, CDR2 SNEGSKA (reference sequence). The CDR3 here is CSAGRGPGNSEQFF. The CDR3, as DNA: TGCAGTGCCGGGAGGGGACCAGGTAACAGTGAGCAGTTCTTC.

This clonotype was seen repeatedly, ten times or more. This chain links TRBV11-2 with TRBJ2-2, with D uncertain. The V gene's germline CDR1 is SGHAT and CDR2 FQNNGV. There are 15 residues in the CDR3. The V end lost 4 bases, the J end lost 1 base, and 10 bases lay between the germline ends. The CDR3 loop reads CASSYDIQNTGELFF. CDR3 DNA: TGTGCCAGCAGCTACGACATTCAGAACACCGGGGAGCTGTTTTTT.

This clonotype was found many times. The chain carries TRBV29-1 and TRBJ2-5; 8 bases match TRBD1. Losses at the gene ends were 0 bases for V and 4 bases for J; bases not matched to a gene: 7. The CDR3 is 15 residues long. Germline CDR1 reads SQVTM; CDR2 reads ANQGSEA. CDR3 DNA sequence: TGCAGCGTTGAAGATCGAGGACAGGGTCGAGAGACCCAGTACTTC. Amino acid sequence: CSVEDRGQGRETQYF.

Concerning this clonotype: This sequence may be a read error, since a much larger clone differs from it by one base. This chain links TRBV9 with TRBJ2-1; the D gene is possibly TRBD2 (6 bases). The CDR3 consists of 15 residues. The germline CDR1 and CDR2 sequences are SGDLS and YYNGEE. CDR3 DNA: TGTGCCAGCAGCGTAGACGCGGGGTCCTACGATGAGCAGTTCTTC. Its protein is CASSVDAGSYDEQFF.

This clonotype has a count of ten or more. The J gene is TRBJ2-1, the V gene TRBV24-1; possibly TRBD1 or TRBD2 for D (5 bases each). The CDR3 consists of 16 residues. V shed 4 bases and J shed 4 bases, with 16 bases lying between them. Germline-derived CDR1 and CDR2 are KGHDR and SFDVKD. The CDR3 reads CATSDQGRINYNEQFF. CDR3 sequence (DNA): TGTGCCACCAGTGACCAGGGACGGATAAATTACAATGAGCAGTTCTTC.